These T cell receptor beta chains were read from a single sample in a study of shared clonotypes between healthy human individuals. Generated by immunoSEQ multiplex PCR, the TCRdb table keeps only in-frame clones and is missing some. The sample has more than 2 million clones; 85% to 95% are singletons. The source material was naive CD8+ T cells sorted from blood. Receptors originate from a man between 18 and 35 years old in good health. Both conserved end residues are trimmed from each CDR3. Fields, in order: V gene, J gene, CDR3 protein.

TRBV6-5	TRBJ2-7	ASSYSKGADEQY
TRBV2	TRBJ1-1	ASSERGPNTEAF
TRBV13	TRBJ1-2	ASSLDRGTYGYT
TRBV6-6	TRBJ2-7	ASSYPGTGGDYEQY
TRBV7-9	TRBJ2-1	ASSLIAGAPLNGDEQF
TRBV6-1	TRBJ2-7	AISSPDYSYEQY
TRBV6-1	TRBJ2-7	ASSEEWPGDGREQY
TRBV10-3	TRBJ2-3	AISYQQGPDTQY
TRBV5-1	TRBJ2-7	ASSAGGAPLEQY
TRBV4-3	TRBJ2-5	ASSPGPGSKETQY
TRBV13	TRBJ1-1	ASSYTGTGGLAEAF
TRBV11-2	TRBJ2-1	ASSPGPASSYNEQF
TRBV13	TRBJ2-7	ASSFPGQGGYEQY
TRBV14	TRBJ1-1	ASSRRDSAYMNTEAF
TRBV6-1	TRBJ2-7	ASSEYDGTGYEQY
TRBV5-4	TRBJ1-4	ASSERQEEKLF
TRBV11-2	TRBJ2-5	ASSLGDRVETQY
TRBV2	TRBJ2-5	AWGQGTQETQY
TRBV7-2	TRBJ2-7	ASSLGWGMLEQY
TRBV6-1	TRBJ1-5	ASSEIQVSDQPQH
TRBV4-1	TRBJ2-1	ASSQGMDREQF
TRBV11-2	TRBJ1-1	ASSLFPGPEPEAF
TRBV5-6	TRBJ1-2	ASSFPRGNYGYT
TRBV5-1	TRBJ2-1	ASKLGWGNEQF
TRBV14	TRBJ2-7	ASSQGQGYEQY
TRBV16	TRBJ1-1	ASSQWAPGSAGGAEAF
TRBV29-1	TRBJ2-1	SVRGPLAGGPQF
TRBV13	TRBJ1-1	ASTMWGTGGTEAF